This entry lists 24 T cell receptor beta chains sequenced from one sample in a study of T cell changes during pregnancy in multiple sclerosis. This table comes from immunoSEQ multiplex PCR, and its TCRdb copy is limited to in-frame clones, with some not included. The sample holds roughly 80,000 clones, just over 90% seen once. Here the sequenced sample was peripheral blood, taken after pregnancy. These receptors originate from a female donor in good health, enrolled as a control in a pregnancy study.

The gene calls are TRBV5-8 and TRBJ2-6, with 8 bases that match TRBD1. Germline V gene sequence: CDR1 SGHTS, CDR2 YDEGEE. J was trimmed by 2 bases and V by 4 bases; bases with no gene match: 14. The CDR3 runs 19 residues. The CDR3 loop is CASSLRDRSLIAGANVLTF. The CDR3 DNA is TGTGCCAGCAGCCTAAGGGACAGGTCCTTAATTGCTGGGGCCAACGTCCTGACTTTC.

V and J are TRBV5-1 and TRBJ2-1; TRBD2 is a possible D gene (5 bases). V was shortened by 1 base and J by 4 bases, with 9 bases between the two germline ends. CDR3 length: 14 amino acids. Germline CDR1 is SGHRS and CDR2 is YFSETQ. The CDR3 DNA follows: TGCGCCAGCAGCTTGTTAGGACTGTACAATGAGCAGTTCTTC. Protein sequence: CASSLLGLYNEQFF.

The chain recombines TRBV7-6 with TRBJ1-1; 11 bases are a match to TRBD1. CDR1 is SGHVS and CDR2 is FNYEAQ in the germline V gene. The V gene end was trimmed by 4 bases and the J gene end by 8 bases; junction bases not matched to a gene: 3. CDR3 size: 13 residues. The chain's CDR3 is CASSWDRGTEAFF. As DNA, the CDR3 is TGTGCCAGCAGCTGGGACAGGGGGACAGAAGCTTTCTTT.

V gene TRBV15 combines with J gene TRBJ2-4; TRBD2 matches 10 bases. Germline V lookup: CDR1 LNHNV, CDR2 YYDKDF (reference sequence). This CDR3 region has 19 residues. Trimming at V came to 2 bases and at J to 6 bases, leaving 16 bases not matched to a gene. This chain's CDR3 is CATSRRLAGDWSGGNIQYF. Here the CDR3 DNA reads TGTGCCACCAGCAGAAGGCTAGCGGGAGATTGGTCGGGTGGAAACATTCAGTACTTC.

This chain connects TRBV10-3 to TRBJ1-5; D is unclear. This CDR3 has 12 residues. V gave up 9 bases and J gave up 2 bases, with 8 bases separating them. The germline V gene has CDR1 ENHRY and CDR2 SYGVKD. CDR3 nucleotide sequence: TGTGCCATAGGAGATGGCAATCAGCCCCAGCATTTT. Translated, it gives CAIGDGNQPQHF.

This chain connects TRBV19 to TRBJ1-2, with D uncertain. Trimming stripped 3 bases from V and 4 bases from J, with 18 bases between. Germline CDR1 is LNHDA and CDR2 is SQIVND (reference sequence). CDR3 length: 16 amino acids. The CDR3 sequence is CASSMEAAGEVYGYTF. In DNA, the CDR3 is TGTGCCAGTAGTATGGAAGCGGCCGGGGAGGTCTATGGCTACACCTTC.

This clone has a handful of counts. The chain is built from TRBV27 and TRBJ2-1, with TRBD2 as a possible D gene (5 bases). The CDR3 runs 10 residues. Germline loops: CDR1 MNHEY, CDR2 SMNVEV (reference sequence). V was trimmed by 8 bases and J by 13 bases, leaving 12 bases between them. DNA for the CDR3: TGTGCCAGCGGGAGCCTTTCCCAGTTCTTC. Translated, it gives CASGSLSQFF.

The sample holds a few counts of this clone. Distinct nucleotide sequences in the sample also encode this CDR3. The chain is built from TRBV7-9 and TRBJ1-5; TRBD1 matches at 7 bases. The trim removed 4 bases at V and 7 bases at J, leaving 1 base unmatched. CDR3 size: 12 residues. The germline gives CDR1 SEHNR, CDR2 FQNEAQ (reference sequence). CDR3 in DNA: TGTGCCAGCAGCTCAGGGGGACAGCCCCAGCATTTT. Translated: CASSSGGQPQHF.

The chain carries TRBV2 and TRBJ1-2, with a possible D match to TRBD1 (6 bases). Germline V gene lookup returns CDR1 SNHLY and CDR2 FYNNEI. This CDR3 is built from 14 residues. Trimming took off 4 bases at V and 2 bases at J, with 11 bases between the two ends. CDR3 region: CASSGPGVNYGYTF. CDR3 DNA: TGTGCCAGCAGTGGGCCAGGGGTAAACTATGGCTACACCTTC. Drawing the rest from reference TRBV2 and TRBJ1-2, the complete variable domain is EPEVTQTPSHQVTQMGQEVILRCVPISNHLYFYWYRQILGQKVEFLVSFYNNEISEKSEIFDDQFSVERPDGSNFTLKIRSTKLEDSAMYFCASSGPGVNYGYTFGSGTRLTVV.

V usage is TRBV7-8 and J usage is TRBJ2-7, with D perhaps TRBD1 (5 bases). The CDR3 contains 12 residues. The germline V gene encodes CDR1 SGHVS and CDR2 FQNEAQ. V was shortened by 5 bases and J by 6 bases, with 11 bases between the two germline ends. The CDR3 nucleotides read TGTGCCAGCAGCATCGGCCAGGGCGAGCAGTACTTC. Amino acids: CASSIGQGEQYF.

The gene calls are TRBV15 and TRBJ2-2; D is undetermined. CDR3 size: 16 residues. Trimming pared 0 bases from V and 4 bases from J, leaving 12 bases between. The germline CDR1 and CDR2 sequences are LNHNV and YYDKDF (reference sequence). CDR3 bases: TGTGCCACCAGCAGAGAGAGCGTGCCGGGCACCGGGGAGCTGTTTTTT. As protein: CATSRESVPGTGELFF.

The CDR3 DNA sequence: TGTGCCAGCAGCGTAGGGCAGGGGGCCCCCTACGAGCAGTACTTC. It encodes CASSVGQGAPYEQYF. J is TRBJ2-7 and V is TRBV9; 8 bases are a match to TRBD1. Looked up from germline, CDR1 is SGDLS and CDR2 is YYNGEE. CDR3 length: 15 amino acids. V shed 0 bases and J 2 bases; nucleotides not matched to a gene: 4.

CDR3 in DNA: TGTGCCAGAGATTCTAGCGGGCGAACCCTACACGGTGAGCAGTTCTTC. Translated: CARDSSGRTLHGEQFF. The chain employs TRBV19 and TRBJ2-1; 8 nucleotides match TRBD2. Germline-derived CDR1 and CDR2 are LNHDA and SQIVND (reference sequence). The CDR3 loop spans 16 amino acids. V dropped 9 bases and J dropped 9; count of bases not matched to a gene: 19.

This chain links TRBV30 with TRBJ2-1, with 7 bases lining up with TRBD2. The CDR3 has 14 residues. Germline CDR1 GTSNPN, CDR2 SVGIG (reference sequence). Trimming cost V 3 bases and J 4 bases; bases outside gene matches: 6. The DNA of the CDR3 is TGTGCCTGGAGGGCTAGCGGTCTATACAATGAGCAGTTCTTC. Translation gives CAWRASGLYNEQFF.

The rearrangement links TRBV9 to TRBJ2-1, with unresolved D. V lost 0 bases to trimming and J lost 3 bases, with 10 bases between them. Germline-derived CDR1 and CDR2 are SGDLS and YYNGEE. This CDR3 contains 15 residues. In nucleotides, the CDR3 is TGTGCCAGCAGCGTAGCACAAACCCTCTACAATGAGCAGTTCTTC. Encoded protein: CASSVAQTLYNEQFF.

This chain uses TRBV20-1 with TRBJ1-2, with D possibly being TRBD1 (5 bases). This CDR3 contains 9 residues. From germline, CDR1 is DFQATT and CDR2 SNEGSKA (reference sequence). Trimming removed 7 bases at V and 6 bases at J, with 6 bases between. The CDR3 DNA sequence: TGCAGTGTAGGGGATGGCTACACCTTC. This sequence encodes CSVGDGYTF.

With regard to this clone: Sequence at one end of the junction differs from germline and may be a read error. The chain has TRBV18 and TRBJ1-2; 7 bases fit TRBD1. Looked up from germline, CDR1 is KGHSH and CDR2 is LQKENI. CDR3 length equals 13 residues. CDR3 protein: CASSPPPRDSFFF. CDR3 nucleotides: TGTGCCAGCTCACCACCGCCTCGGGACAGTTTTTTCTTC.

This chain links TRBV7-2 with TRBJ2-5; TRBD2 is a possible D gene (6 bases). Germline loops: CDR1 SGHTA, CDR2 FQGNSA. The CDR3 runs 14 residues. Trimming cost V 0 bases and J 4 bases, with 9 bases left between them. DNA for the CDR3: TGTGCCAGCAGCTTAGCGGGAGGAGGAGAGACCCAGTACTTC. Translating it yields CASSLAGGGETQYF. Complete variable domain (other parts from reference TRBV7-2 and TRBJ2-5): GAGVSQSPSNKVTEKGKDVELRCDPISGHTALYWYRQSLGQGLEFLIYFQGNSAPDKSGLPSDRFSAERTGGSVSTLTIQRTQQEDSAVYLCASSLAGGGETQYFGPGTRLLVL.

CDR3 region: CASSPGTSRWNEQFF. DNA for the CDR3: TGTGCCAGCTCACCTGGGACTAGCAGGTGGAATGAGCAGTTCTTC. This sequence joins TRBV18 and TRBJ2-1, with TRBD2 identical over 9 bases. The CDR3 is 15 residues long. The trim removed 3 bases at V and 7 bases at J, leaving 7 bases unmatched. Germline V lookup: CDR1 KGHSH, CDR2 LQKENI.

This clone was recorded only once. The chain employs TRBV12-5 and TRBJ2-7, with TRBD2 identical over 9 bases. The V gene's germline CDR1 is LGHNT and CDR2 FRNRAP. The CDR3 runs 13 residues. V lost 6 bases and J lost 10; bases outside the gene matches: 10. CDR3 amino acids: CASGSGERGVQYF. The CDR3 DNA reads TGTGCTAGTGGCTCCGGAGAGCGGGGGGTACAGTACTTC.

V usage is TRBV5-6 and J usage is TRBJ1-2; D perhaps matches TRBD1 (6 bases). Between the trimmed V and J ends, which lost 2 bases and 3 bases, there was a span of 14 bases. CDR1 is SGHDT and CDR2 is YYEEEE in the germline V gene. The CDR3 extends over 15 amino acids. CDR3 nucleotide sequence: TGTGCCAGCAGCTTTGACAGGCTTCATGACTATGGCTACACCTTC. Protein sequence: CASSFDRLHDYGYTF.

This clone was seen only once. The rearrangement joins TRBV5-1 to TRBJ2-1; D unresolved. V lost 0 bases, J lost 2 bases, and 6 bases lay in between. The CDR3 contains 14 residues. Germline assignment: CDR1 SGHRS and CDR2 YFSETQ. Here the CDR3 DNA reads TGCGCCAGCAGCTTGGACTTCCCCTACAATGAGCAGTTCTTC. It translates to CASSLDFPYNEQFF.

The genes are TRBV18 and TRBJ2-6, with 8 bases aligning to TRBD2. The trim removed 6 bases at V and 0 bases at J, leaving 13 bases unmatched. Germline V gene sequence: CDR1 KGHSH, CDR2 LQKENI. The CDR3 extends over 19 amino acids. CDR3 amino acids: CASSPVGLAGISGANVLTF. DNA of the CDR3: TGTGCCAGCTCCCCGGTTGGCCTAGCGGGTATCTCTGGGGCCAACGTCCTGACTTTC.

This chain uses TRBV5-4 with TRBJ2-1, with 7 bases fitting TRBD1. The CDR3 has 14 residues. V dropped 5 bases and J dropped 9; count of bases not matched to a gene: 11. CDR1 is SGHNT, CDR2 YYREEE, per germline (reference sequence). CDR3 loop: CASRGVTGTAEQFF. As DNA, the CDR3 is TGTGCCAGCAGGGGGGTGACAGGGACGGCTGAGCAGTTCTTC.